The next 17 T cell receptor beta chains were all read from a single sample in a study of blood T cell repertoires in COVID-19 (dated by TCRdb to about 2020). Library preparation was by the immunoSEQ multiplex PCR assay. Entries here come from immuneACCESS through TCRdb and include only in-frame sequences with V and J called. Some clones fail to appear in such tables; in the studies checked, an unresolved V gene covers under half of the shortfall, and the cause of the remainder is unknown. This sample gives approximately 98,000 clones in total; 71% of them show up just once. The ten largest clonotypes hold about 2% of the sample. The sequenced sample consisted of peripheral blood. The source is a middle-aged woman with acute or convalescent COVID-19.

J is TRBJ2-7 and V is TRBV7-6, with 11 bases aligning to TRBD1. Germline V gene lookup returns CDR1 SGHVS and CDR2 FNYEAQ. V shed 2 bases and J 4 bases; nucleotides not matched to a gene: 7. The CDR3 runs 16 residues. The CDR3 DNA follows: TGTGCCAGCAGCTTATATGGGACAGGGGGAGGGTACGAGCAGTACTTC. It specifies CASSLYGTGGGYEQYF.

This chain links TRBV7-9 with TRBJ2-7, with D possibly TRBD2 on 6 matching bases. Trimming pared 5 bases from V and 0 bases from J, leaving 14 bases between. The length of the CDR3 is 15 residues. CDR1 SEHNR and CDR2 FQNEAQ come from the germline V gene (reference sequence). CDR3 in DNA: TGTGCCAGCAGCGCGAGGGACTCCCGCTCCTACGAGCAGTACTTC. This sequence encodes CASSARDSRSYEQYF. The complete variable domain, with remaining parts taken from reference TRBV7-9 and TRBJ2-7, reads DTGVSQNPRHKITKRGQNVTFRCDPISEHNRLYWYRQTLGQGPEFLTYFQNEAQLEKSRLLSDRFSAERPKGSFSTLEIQRTEQGDSAMYLCASSARDSRSYEQYFGPGTRLTVT.

The chain links TRBV19 to TRBJ2-5; possibly TRBD1 for D (5 bases). The CDR3 extends over 15 amino acids. Germline V gene data show CDR1 as LNHDA and CDR2 as SQIVND (reference sequence). The V end was cut by 2 bases, the J end by 2 bases, with 12 bases between. In DNA form, the CDR3 reads TGTGCCAGTAGTATAACAGGAACCACACAAGAGACCCAGTACTTC. This translates into CASSITGTTQETQYF.

This chain connects TRBV5-1 to TRBJ1-1; D remains ambiguous. Per germline, CDR1 SGHRS and CDR2 YFSETQ. This CDR3 region has 13 residues. Trimming left V 3 bases short and J 1 base short, with 7 bases between. The CDR3 is CASSYSGNTEAFF. The CDR3 nucleotides read TGCGCCAGCAGCTACTCAGGGAACACTGAAGCTTTCTTT.

The chain combines TRBV4-3 with TRBJ1-4; 7 nucleotides line up with TRBD1. The CDR3 runs to 15 residues. Germline V gene data show CDR1 as LGHNA and CDR2 as YSLEER. The J segment lost 5 bases and the V segment lost 2 bases, leaving 5 bases of the junction unmatched. CDR3 loop: CASSQSTGQNEKLFF. CDR3 DNA sequence: TGCGCCAGCAGCCAATCCACGGGACAGAATGAAAAACTGTTTTTT.

This sequence joins TRBV2 and TRBJ2-3; 11 nucleotides agree with TRBD2. Germline CDR1 is SNHLY and CDR2 is FYNNEI. V dropped 6 bases and J dropped 3; count of bases not matched to a gene: 5. The CDR3 has 15 amino acids. The CDR3 sequence is CASSPGLAETDTQYF. CDR3 DNA sequence: TGTGCCAGCAGCCCGGGACTAGCGGAGACAGATACGCAGTATTTT.

V and J are TRBV5-6 and TRBJ2-2; possibly TRBD1 for D (7 bases). The V end lost 1 base, the J end lost 8 bases, and 21 bases lay between the germline ends. Looked up from germline, CDR1 is SGHDT and CDR2 is YYEEEE. This CDR3 region has 17 residues. CDR3: CASSLRQGGILIGELFF. The CDR3 bases are TGTGCCAGCAGCTTGCGACAGGGAGGAATCCTAATAGGGGAGCTGTTTTTT.

V and J are TRBV24-1 and TRBJ1-2; 9 nucleotides match TRBD1. Trimming at V came to 0 bases and at J to 6 bases, leaving 13 bases not matched to a gene. The length of the CDR3 is 18 residues. Germline V gene lookup returns CDR1 KGHDR and CDR2 SFDVKD. The CDR3 sequence: CATSDLPTGGISGDGYTF. CDR3 nucleotide sequence: TGTGCCACCAGTGATTTGCCGACAGGGGGGATATCAGGGGATGGCTACACCTTC.

The genes are TRBV5-5 and TRBJ2-5; D is unclear. Germline assignment: CDR1 SGHKS and CDR2 YYEKEE (reference sequence). The V end was cut by 7 bases, the J end by 0 bases, with 13 bases between. This CDR3 is built from 14 residues. The CDR3 spells CASRRAPDQETQYF. The CDR3 nucleotides are TGTGCCAGCCGCCGAGCACCGGACCAAGAGACCCAGTACTTC.

This rearrangement joins TRBV10-3 to TRBJ1-5; weak D call: TRBD1 (5 bases). The CDR3 runs to 14 residues. CDR1 and CDR2 (germline): ENHRY, SYGVKD. Trimming shortened V by 2 bases and J by 6 bases, and 11 bases separated the two germline ends. CDR3 amino acids: CAISESQGFQPQHF. As DNA, the CDR3 is TGTGCCATCAGTGAGAGTCAGGGTTTTCAGCCCCAGCATTTT.

The sample holds one count of this clone. The chain joins TRBV6-2 or TRBV6-3 to TRBJ1-1; no definite D call. CDR3 length: 15 amino acids. Trimming took 3 bases from V and 0 from J, leaving 11 bases between them. Germline CDR1 and CDR2: MNHEY and SVGEGT. CDR3 in DNA: TGTGCCAGCAGTTATGATTCGGTTATGAACACTGAAGCTTTCTTT. It yields the protein CASSYDSVMNTEAFF.

The rearrangement links TRBV6-6 to TRBJ2-5; 15 bases match TRBD2. This CDR3 is built from 21 residues. Germline CDR1 and CDR2: MNHNY and SVGAGI (reference sequence). V shed 5 bases, J shed 2 bases, and the junction held 18 bases outside the gene matches. This CDR3 is CASSPGTSGGIRSGRQETQYF. The CDR3 region has the DNA TGTGCCAGCAGTCCCGGGACTAGCGGGGGGATACGATCAGGGCGGCAAGAGACCCAGTACTTC.

The chain combines TRBV10-3 with TRBJ2-7; D remains unclear. The CDR3 is made up of 13 amino acids. The germline V gene has CDR1 ENHRY and CDR2 SYGVKD. The germline V and J ends were trimmed by 5 bases and 6 bases, with 14 bases remaining between them. The CDR3 reads CAISSPVGSEQYF. DNA for the CDR3: TGTGCCATCAGTTCCCCCGTGGGCAGCGAGCAGTACTTC.

Turning to this clone: Other DNA variants within this sample encode the same CDR3. The chain has TRBV12-3 or TRBV12-4 and TRBJ2-2, with 7 bases lining up with TRBD1. The CDR3 has 12 residues. V shed 6 bases and J 5 bases; nucleotides not matched to a gene: 0. The CDR3 region has the DNA TGTGCCAGCAGACAGGGGACCGGGGAGCTGTTTTTT. It yields the protein CASRQGTGELFF.

For this clone: Mismatch with germline at one junction end may stem from a read error. The chain uses TRBV28 and TRBJ1-1, with 8 bases aligning to TRBD1. Germline CDR1 is MDHEN and CDR2 is SYDVKM. The CDR3 consists of 13 residues. In DNA, the CDR3 is TGTGCCAGCAGTCCGCTACAGGGGGGCAAGAGCTCATTT. It is translated as CASSPLQGGKSSF.

The chain employs TRBV27 and TRBJ2-3; tentative D call: TRBD2 (7 bases). CDR1 is MNHEY, CDR2 SMNVEV, per germline (reference sequence). The CDR3 totals 17 residues. With 3 bases removed from V and 2 bases from J, the gap between germline ends came to 18 bases. The CDR3 here is CASSLAGVDRITDTQYF. The CDR3 nucleotides read TGTGCCAGCAGTTTGGCGGGGGTCGACAGGATCACAGATACGCAGTATTTT.

This clone showed up just once. The J gene is TRBJ1-2, the V gene TRBV19; the match to TRBD1 covers 8 bases. Trimming took 0 bases from V and 6 from J; bases not matched to a gene: 6. The CDR3 runs 15 residues. The V gene's germline CDR1 is LNHDA and CDR2 SQIVND (reference sequence). The CDR3 DNA sequence: TGTGCCAGTAGTATAGACGGACAGGGACGAAATGGCTACACCTTC. It is translated as CASSIDGQGRNGYTF.